This paragraph covers one T cell receptor beta chain sequence. TCRdb's copy holds only in-frame clones and misses some; the assay was immunoSEQ multiplex PCR. Of some 170,000 clones in the sample, 94% are singletons; the top ten hold about 14%. The sample belongs to a study of control samples from healthy donors and cancer patients. CDR3 length: 15 residues. CDR1 is SGHNT and CDR2 is YYREEE in the germline V gene (reference sequence). J gave up 10 bases and V 0 bases, and 5 bases lay outside the gene matches. The chain joins TRBV5-4 to TRBJ1-6; 9 positions match TRBD1. The sequenced material came from PBMCs. The source is a man in his fifties or sixties with colorectal cancer. In nucleotides, the CDR3 is TGTGCCAGCAGCTTGGATCAGGGGACAGGGTCACCCCTCCACTTT. Its translation is CASSLDQGTGSPLHF.